This TCR beta chain derives from a study of cytomegalovirus exposure and HLA in healthy donors. Study-wide results and limits: With high specificity and sensitivity, the classifier reportedly diagnosed cytomegalovirus status. Researchers catalogued over 150 TCR beta chains as cytomegalovirus-associated. Through in vitro validation, a few CMV-associated chains were shown to be specific for CMV antigens.

The CDR3 runs to 14 residues. V was clipped by 4 bases and J by 0 bases, with 9 bases between them. Germline CDR1 SGHRS, CDR2 YFSETQ. The table lists this clone with a count of one. Its matching antigen is unknown. TCRdb's copy holds only in-frame clones and misses some; the assay was immunoSEQ multiplex PCR. The table shows 220,000 or so clones, with roughly 84% occurring only once. Separate from the roughly 670-subject first cohort, the approximately 120-subject validation cohort was the one that the donors belonged to. The origin of this receptor is a woman under 40 in good health and CMV-seropositive. Material for sequencing was PBMCs. V usage is TRBV5-1 and J usage is TRBJ2-3, with D perhaps TRBD2 (5 bases). CDR3 protein: CASSREKSTDTQYF. CDR3 in DNA: TGCGCCAGCAGCAGGGAGAAGAGCACAGATACGCAGTATTTT.